The T cell receptor (beta chain) under discussion was sequenced for a study of blood T cell repertoires in COVID-19. Study context: Both acute and convalescent COVID-19 samples were obtained from the United States, Italy and Spain. The analysed material was cDNA or gDNA that came from T cells, B-cell-depleted T cells, or PBMCs.

This clone has only a few counts. The germline gives CDR1 MNHNS, CDR2 SASEGT. The CDR3 extends over 19 amino acids. V trimming: 8 bases; J trimming: 1 base; junction bases outside the gene matches: 21. Per the authors' pipeline: Nucleated cell number was recorded as an estimate derived from reference gene primer amplification. TCRdb keeps only in-frame clones here, not all; method: immunoSEQ multiplex PCR. For V, J and clone size, that table is used; D and trimming come from the DNA. The table lists 120,000 to 150,000 clones, about 83% of them singletons. The sample taken for sequencing was peripheral blood. The chain recombines TRBV6-1 with TRBJ2-5, with 8 bases identical to TRBD2. The origin of this receptor is a middle-aged woman with acute or convalescent COVID-19. The CDR3 bases are TGTGCCAGCGGTGCCTTCCTAGGAACTGGCGGGAGGTTCCAAGAGACCCAGTACTTC. Amino acids: CASGAFLGTGGRFQETQYF.